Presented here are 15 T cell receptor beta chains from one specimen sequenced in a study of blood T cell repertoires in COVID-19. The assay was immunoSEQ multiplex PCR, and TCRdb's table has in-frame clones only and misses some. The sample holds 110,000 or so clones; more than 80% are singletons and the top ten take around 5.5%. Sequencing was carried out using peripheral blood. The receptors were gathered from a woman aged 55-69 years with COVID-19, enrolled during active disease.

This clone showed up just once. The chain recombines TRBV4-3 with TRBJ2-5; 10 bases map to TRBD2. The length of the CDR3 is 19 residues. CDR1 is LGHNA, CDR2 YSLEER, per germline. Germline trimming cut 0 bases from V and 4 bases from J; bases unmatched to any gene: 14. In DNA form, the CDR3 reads TGCGCCAGCAGCCAAGACTTGGTGGCTAGCGGGGGTGGGGTAGAGACCCAGTACTTC. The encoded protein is CASSQDLVASGGGVETQYF.

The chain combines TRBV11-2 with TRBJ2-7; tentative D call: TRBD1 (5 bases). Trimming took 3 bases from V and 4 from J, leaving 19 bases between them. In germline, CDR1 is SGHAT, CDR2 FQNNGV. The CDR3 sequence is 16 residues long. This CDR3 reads CASSLTPPGIGYEQYF. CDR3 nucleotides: TGTGCCAGCAGCTTGACCCCTCCAGGGATCGGATACGAGCAGTACTTC.

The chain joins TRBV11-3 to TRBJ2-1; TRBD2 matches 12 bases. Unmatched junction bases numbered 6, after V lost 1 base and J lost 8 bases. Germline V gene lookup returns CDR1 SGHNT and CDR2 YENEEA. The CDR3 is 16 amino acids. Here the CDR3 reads CASSLGSSGGADEQFF. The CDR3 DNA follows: TGTGCCAGCAGCTTAGGCTCTAGCGGGGGGGCTGATGAGCAGTTCTTC.

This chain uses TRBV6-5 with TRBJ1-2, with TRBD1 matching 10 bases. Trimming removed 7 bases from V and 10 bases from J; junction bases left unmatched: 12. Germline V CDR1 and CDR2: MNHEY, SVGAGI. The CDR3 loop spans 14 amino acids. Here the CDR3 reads CASTIGQGELDYTF. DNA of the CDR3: TGTGCCAGCACAATCGGACAGGGGGAGCTTGACTACACCTTC.

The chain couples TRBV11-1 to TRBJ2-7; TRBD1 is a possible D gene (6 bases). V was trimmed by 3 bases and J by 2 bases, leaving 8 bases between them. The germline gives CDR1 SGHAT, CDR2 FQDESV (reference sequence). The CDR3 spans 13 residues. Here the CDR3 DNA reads TGTGCCAGCAGCTTGCAGGGGACCTACGAGCAGTACTTC. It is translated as CASSLQGTYEQYF.

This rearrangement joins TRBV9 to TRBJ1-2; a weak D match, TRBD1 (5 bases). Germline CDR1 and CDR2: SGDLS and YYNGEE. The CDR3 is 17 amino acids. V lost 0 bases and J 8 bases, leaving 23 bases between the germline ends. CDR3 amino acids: CASSVGGGVPVRGGYTF. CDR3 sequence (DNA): TGTGCCAGCAGCGTAGGCGGAGGGGTCCCCGTTAGGGGCGGCTACACCTTC.

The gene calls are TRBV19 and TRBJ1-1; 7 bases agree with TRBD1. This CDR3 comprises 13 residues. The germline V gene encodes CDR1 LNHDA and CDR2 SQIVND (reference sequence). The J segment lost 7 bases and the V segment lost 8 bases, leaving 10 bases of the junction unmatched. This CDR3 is CASGGQLSLEAFF. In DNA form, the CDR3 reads TGTGCCAGTGGGGGACAGCTGAGTCTTGAAGCTTTCTTT.

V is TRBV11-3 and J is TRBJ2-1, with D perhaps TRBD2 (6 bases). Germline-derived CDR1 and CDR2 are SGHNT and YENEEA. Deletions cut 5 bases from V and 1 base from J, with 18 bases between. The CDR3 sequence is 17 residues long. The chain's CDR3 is CASSLKFGAGSYNEQFF. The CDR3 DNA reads TGTGCCAGCAGCCTCAAATTCGGGGCGGGGTCCTACAATGAGCAGTTCTTC.

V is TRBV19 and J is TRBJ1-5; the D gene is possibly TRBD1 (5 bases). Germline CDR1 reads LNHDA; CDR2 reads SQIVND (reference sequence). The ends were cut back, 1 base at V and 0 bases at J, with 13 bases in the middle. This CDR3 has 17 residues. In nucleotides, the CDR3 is TGTGCCAGTAGTATAGGACCAACAGGATATAGCAATCAGCCCCAGCATTTT. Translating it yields CASSIGPTGYSNQPQHF.

The CDR3 loop is CAISPGAGGYNEQFF. The CDR3 DNA follows: TGTGCCATCAGCCCGGGAGCGGGGGGCTACAATGAGCAGTTCTTC. The gene calls are TRBV10-3 and TRBJ2-1; 9 bases map to TRBD2. The CDR3 consists of 15 residues. Trimming removed 6 bases from V and 3 bases from J; junction bases left unmatched: 6. Germline CDR1 reads ENHRY; CDR2 reads SYGVKD.

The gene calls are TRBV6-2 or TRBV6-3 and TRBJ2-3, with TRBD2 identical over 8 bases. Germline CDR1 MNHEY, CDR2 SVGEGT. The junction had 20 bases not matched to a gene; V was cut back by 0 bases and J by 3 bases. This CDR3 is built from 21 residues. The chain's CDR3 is CASSYSRRSWTAGGVTDTQYF. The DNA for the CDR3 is TGTGCCAGCAGTTACTCGAGAAGATCTTGGACCGCGGGGGGCGTGACAGATACGCAGTATTTT.

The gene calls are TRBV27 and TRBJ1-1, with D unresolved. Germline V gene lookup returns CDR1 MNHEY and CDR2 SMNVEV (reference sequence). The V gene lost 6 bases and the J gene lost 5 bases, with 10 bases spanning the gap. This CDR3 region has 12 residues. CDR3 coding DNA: TGTGCCAGCAGGGGAGGGTGGACTGAAGCTTTCTTT. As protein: CASRGGWTEAFF.

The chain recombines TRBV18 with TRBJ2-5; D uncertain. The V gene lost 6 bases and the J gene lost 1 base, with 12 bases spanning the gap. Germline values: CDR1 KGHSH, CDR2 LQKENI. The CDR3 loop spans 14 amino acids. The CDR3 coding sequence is TGTGCCAGCTCTCCCTCCGGGTCCCAAGAGACCCAGTACTTC. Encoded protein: CASSPSGSQETQYF.

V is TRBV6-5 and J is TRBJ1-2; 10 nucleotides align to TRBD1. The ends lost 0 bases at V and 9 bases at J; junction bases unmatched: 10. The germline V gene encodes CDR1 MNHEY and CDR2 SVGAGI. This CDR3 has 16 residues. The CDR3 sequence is CASSYSLTGGSGSYTF. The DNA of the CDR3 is TGTGCCAGCAGTTACTCCCTGACAGGGGGCTCCGGGAGCTACACCTTC.

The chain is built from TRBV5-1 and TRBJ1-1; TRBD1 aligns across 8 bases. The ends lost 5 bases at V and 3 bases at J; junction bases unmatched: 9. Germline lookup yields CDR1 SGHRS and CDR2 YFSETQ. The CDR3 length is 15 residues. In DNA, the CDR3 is TGCGCCAGCAGTCCCGTCTCAGGGGGCTACACTGAAGCTTTCTTT. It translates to CASSPVSGGYTEAFF.